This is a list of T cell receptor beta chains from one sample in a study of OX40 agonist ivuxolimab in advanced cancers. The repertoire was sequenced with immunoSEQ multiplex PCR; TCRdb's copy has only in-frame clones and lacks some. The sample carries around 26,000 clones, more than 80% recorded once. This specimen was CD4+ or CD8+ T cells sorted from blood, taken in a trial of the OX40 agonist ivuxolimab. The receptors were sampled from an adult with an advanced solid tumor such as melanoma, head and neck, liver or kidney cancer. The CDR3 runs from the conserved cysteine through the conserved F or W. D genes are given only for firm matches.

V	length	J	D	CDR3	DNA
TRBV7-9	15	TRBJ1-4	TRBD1	CASSSGQGYDEKLFF	TGTGCCAGCAGCTCAGGACAGGGATACGATGAAAAACTGTTTTTT
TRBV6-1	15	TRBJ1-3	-	CASSEAGGSGNTIYF	TGTGCCAGCAGTGAAGCAGGGGGCTCTGGAAACACCATATATTTT
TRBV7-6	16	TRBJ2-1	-	CASSLAAGRPGNEQFF	TGTGCCAGCAGCTTAGCGGCGGGGCGGCCGGGCAATGAGCAGTTCTTC
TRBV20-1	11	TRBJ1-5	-	CSASSVQPQHF	TGCAGTGCTAGCTCGGTTCAGCCCCAGCATTTT
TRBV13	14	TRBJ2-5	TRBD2	CASSSGLAEETQYF	TGTGCCAGCAGCTCGGGACTAGCGGAGGAGACCCAGTACTTC
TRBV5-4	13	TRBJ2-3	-	CASSGGNTDTQYF	TGTGCCAGCAGCGGGGGTAACACAGATACGCAGTATTTT
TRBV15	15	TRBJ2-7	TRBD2	CATSTPSGATYVQYF	TGTGCCACCAGCACGCCTAGCGGGGCTACCTACGTGCAGTACTTC
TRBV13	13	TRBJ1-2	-	CASTGQWDYGYTF	TGTGCCAGCACTGGACAGTGGGACTATGGCTACACCTTC
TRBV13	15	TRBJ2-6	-	CASSLEGAGANVLTF	TGTGCCAGCAGCTTAGAAGGGGCTGGGGCCAACGTCCTGACTTTC
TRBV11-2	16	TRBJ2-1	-	CASSLEGGIEKLEQFF	TGTGCCAGCAGCTTAGAAGGCGGGATCGAGAAACTAGAGCAGTTCTTC
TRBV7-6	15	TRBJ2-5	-	CASSLLFRPQETQYF	TGTGCCAGCAGCTTACTGTTTCGGCCTCAAGAGACCCAGTACTTC
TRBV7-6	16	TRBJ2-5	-	CASSPVNGRGQETQYF	TGTGCCAGCAGCCCAGTAAACGGGAGAGGGCAAGAGACCCAGTACTTC
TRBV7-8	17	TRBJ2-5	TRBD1	CASSLNLAGGYQETQYF	TGTGCCAGCAGCTTAAATTTGGCAGGGGGCTACCAAGAGACCCAGTACTTC
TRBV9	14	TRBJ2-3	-	CASSVGGQADTQYF	TGTGCCAGCAGCGTAGGAGGGCAGGCGGATACGCAGTATTTT
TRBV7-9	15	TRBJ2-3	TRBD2	CASSSRGVVLDTQYF	TGTGCCAGCAGCTCGCGGGGGGTTGTATTAGATACGCAGTATTTT
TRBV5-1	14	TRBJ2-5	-	CASSLVRDQETQYF	TGCGCCAGCAGCTTGGTAAGGGACCAAGAGACCCAGTACTTC
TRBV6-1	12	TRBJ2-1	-	CASSASLHEQFF	TGTGCCAGCAGTGCCTCTTTGCATGAGCAGTTCTTC
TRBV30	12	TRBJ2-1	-	CAWSPTPIDQFF	TGTGCCTGGAGCCCAACCCCCATCGACCAGTTCTTC
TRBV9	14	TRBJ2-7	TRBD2	CASSTTSGEGEQYF	TGTGCCAGCAGCACTACTAGCGGGGAAGGGGAGCAGTACTTC
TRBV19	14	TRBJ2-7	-	CASSMKTVSYEQYF	TGTGCCAGTAGTATGAAGACAGTCTCCTACGAGCAGTACTTC
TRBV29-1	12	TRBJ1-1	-	CSVEDRGLGAFF	TGCAGCGTTGAAGATCGTGGGCTGGGGGCTTTCTTT
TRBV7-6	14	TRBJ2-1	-	CASSLAESYNEQFF	TGTGCCAGCAGCTTAGCAGAGTCCTACAATGAGCAGTTCTTC
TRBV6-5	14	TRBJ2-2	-	CASSYGVGAGELFF	TGTGCCAGCAGTTACGGGGTGGGGGCCGGGGAGCTGTTTTTT
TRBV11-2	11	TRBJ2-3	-	CASSFGTLLYF	TGTGCCAGCAGCTTCGGGACCTTGCTGTATTTT
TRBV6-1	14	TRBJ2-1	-	CASSVSGAYNEQFF	TGTGCCAGCAGTGTTAGCGGAGCCTACAATGAGCAGTTCTTC
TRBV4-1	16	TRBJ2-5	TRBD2	CASTKDPGGPGETQYF	TGCGCCAGCACCAAGGACCCGGGGGGGCCCGGAGAGACCCAGTACTTC